Following are 15 T cell receptor beta chains from one sample sequenced in a study of CD8+CD57+ T cells in acquired aplastic anemia. For sequencing, patients were chosen who had shown expansion of CD8+CD57+ cells by flow cytometry. CDR3 and TCR beta VDJ profiling relied on a genomic DNA template. Using its own MiXCR run on the reads, TCRdb lists one record per CDR3 protein. The repertoire consists of 200,000 to 250,000 distinct CDR3 sequences, with around 49% occurring once and the leading ten covering approximately 20%. Sequences were obtained from sorted CD4+, CD8+, or CD8+CD57+ T cells (not recorded which) from PBMCs. The receptors derive from a human donor with aplastic anemia.

This clonotype has a count of ten or more. V usage is TRBV5-1 and J usage is TRBJ2-1, with 9 bases that match TRBD2. The V and J ends lost 1 base and 5 bases, in that order; junction bases with no gene match: 7. The CDR3 runs 16 residues. Germline loops: CDR1 SGHRS, CDR2 YFSETQ. For the CDR3, the DNA is TGCGCCAGCAGCTTGTATTCCGGGACTAGCCACAATGAGCAGTTCTTC. Amino acid sequence: CASSLYSGTSHNEQFF.

This clonotype was recorded at least ten times. The V call is TRBV6-5, the J call TRBJ2-5; tentative D call: TRBD1 (6 bases). The ends were cut back, 6 bases at V and 7 bases at J, with 21 bases in the middle. Per the germline V gene, CDR1 is MNHEY and CDR2 is SVGAGI. The CDR3 has 15 amino acids. CDR3 in DNA: TGTGCCAGCAGGACGGCCTGGGCAAGGGGGTCGACCCAGTACTTC. The encoded protein is CASRTAWARGSTQYF.

The rearrangement uses TRBV5-1 and TRBJ2-4, with D perhaps TRBD2 (5 bases). V lost 0 bases and J lost 9, with 16 bases in between. The germline gives CDR1 SGHRS, CDR2 YFSETQ. The CDR3 runs 15 residues. The CDR3 DNA is TGCGCCAGCAGCTTGGCCGGGGAGCGAGGCGGCATTCAGTACTTC. It specifies CASSLAGERGGIQYF. The variable domain in full, with the rest retrieved from reference TRBV5-1 and TRBJ2-4, is KAGVTQTPRYLIKTRGQQVTLSCSPISGHRSVSWYQQTPGQGLQFLFEYFSETQRNKGNFPGRFSGRQFSNSRSEMNVSTLELGDSALYLCASSLAGERGGIQYFGAGTRLSVL.

The chain is built from TRBV19 and TRBJ2-7; 7 positions agree with TRBD2. CDR3 length equals 14 residues. CDR1 is LNHDA and CDR2 is SQIVND in the germline V gene (reference sequence). Trimming took 5 bases from V and 4 from J; bases not matched to a gene: 8. CDR3 amino acids: CASSLSAGVYEQYF. CDR3 in DNA: TGTGCCAGTAGTCTCTCGGCGGGGGTGTACGAGCAGTACTTC.

This clonotype was seen at least ten times. The J gene is TRBJ2-7, the V gene TRBV7-2; 10 positions match TRBD1. The CDR3 totals 14 residues. After removal of 4 bases from V and 4 bases from J, the junction contained 4 bases not matched to a gene. Germline CDR1 SGHTA, CDR2 FQGNSA. CDR3 nucleotides: TGTGCCAGCAGCTCACCGGGACAGGGGTACGAGCAGTACTTC. Protein product: CASSSPGQGYEQYF.

This clonotype occurred many times. The CDR3 sequence: CASSQVGQVANYGYTF. The CDR3 DNA is TGCGCCAGCAGCCAAGTTGGACAGGTAGCTAACTATGGCTACACCTTC. The chain carries TRBV4-1 and TRBJ1-2; 7 nucleotides line up with TRBD1. The CDR3 consists of 16 residues. The trim removed 1 base at V and 0 bases at J, leaving 5 bases unmatched. Germline values: CDR1 MGHRA, CDR2 YSYEKL.

This chain joins TRBV10-3 and TRBJ1-3, with 12 positions matching TRBD1. The CDR3 has 19 residues. CDR1 is ENHRY, CDR2 SYGVKD, per germline. V shed 5 bases and J 1 base; nucleotides not matched to a gene: 12. CDR3 sequence: CAISYSGQGAARSGNTIYF. As DNA, the CDR3 is TGTGCCATCAGTTACTCGGGACAGGGGGCTGCCCGATCTGGAAACACCATATATTTT.

The chain couples TRBV29-1 to TRBJ1-1, with a weak D call TRBD1 (5 bases). Trimming pared 7 bases from V and 10 bases from J, leaving 16 bases between. The CDR3 spans 11 residues. Per germline, CDR1 SQVTM and CDR2 ANQGSEA. In DNA form, the CDR3 reads TGCAGCGCCCAGGGTACAAGTGGAGCTTTCTTT. It translates to CSAQGTSGAFF.

The chain couples TRBV9 to TRBJ1-2, with 7 nucleotides matching TRBD1. Per the germline V gene, CDR1 is SGDLS and CDR2 is YYNGEE. With 1 base clipped from V and 12 bases from J, the junction kept 18 bases outside the gene matches. CDR3 size: 16 residues. The CDR3 here is CASSVRDDRAFSGNTF. The DNA of the CDR3 is TGTGCCAGCAGCGTAAGAGATGACAGGGCCTTCTCTGGAAACACCTTC.

A few counts support this clonotype. The chain employs TRBV6-5 and TRBJ1-1; 7 bases map to TRBD1. The CDR3 consists of 15 residues. The J segment lost 1 base and the V segment lost 4 bases, leaving 6 bases of the junction unmatched. CDR1 and CDR2 (germline): MNHEY, SVGAGI. CDR3 loop: CASSLTGTANTEAFF. CDR3 DNA: TGTGCCAGCAGTTTGACCGGGACAGCGAACACTGAAGCTTTCTTT.

This clonotype was recorded once. The gene calls are TRBV15 and TRBJ2-3; D is possibly TRBD2 (5 bases). Trimming removed 4 bases at V and 6 bases at J, with 20 bases between. Looked up from germline, CDR1 is LNHNV and CDR2 is YYDKDF (reference sequence). This CDR3 contains 16 residues. This CDR3 is CATSTPARRTVDTQYF. CDR3 sequence (DNA): TGTGCCACCAGCACCCCCGCTAGGAGGACGGTGGATACGCAGTATTTT.

This clonotype has at least ten counts. The chain carries TRBV7-9 and TRBJ2-7, with 10 nucleotides matching TRBD1. Trimming removed 2 bases from V and 7 bases from J; junction bases left unmatched: 11. The CDR3 has 16 amino acids. Germline CDR1 reads SEHNR; CDR2 reads FQNEAQ (reference sequence). CDR3 DNA sequence: TGTGCCAGCAGCTTAAGAGGGGGACAGGGGACGGGGGAGCAGTACTTC. Translation gives CASSLRGGQGTGEQYF.

This clonotype was counted a few times. This clone may be a read error of a much larger clone one base away. The J gene is TRBJ2-5, the V gene TRBV14, with D maybe TRBD1 (6 bases). The germline V gene encodes CDR1 SGHDN and CDR2 FVKESK. CDR3 length: 16 residues. CDR3 amino acids: CVSSQDRRGDQETQYF. The CDR3 nucleotides read TGTGTCAGCAGCCAAGATCGCAGGGGTGATCAAGAGACCCAGTACTTC.

V and J are TRBV7-3 and TRBJ1-2, with D hard to call. CDR1 SGHTA and CDR2 FQGTGA come from the germline V gene. Trimming removed 7 bases from V and 8 bases from J, with 14 bases in between. This CDR3 has 12 residues. In nucleotides, the CDR3 is TGTGCCAGCATCAGGAGACGTGAAGGCTACACCTTC. It codes for CASIRRREGYTF.

DNA of the CDR3: TGTGCCATCAGCCGAGGGAACAGGGTTAGGCCCACTGAAGCTTTCTTT. Translating gives CAISRGNRVRPTEAFF. The chain joins TRBV10-3 to TRBJ1-1, with D possibly TRBD1 on 6 matching bases. Germline V gene lookup returns CDR1 ENHRY and CDR2 SYGVKD. The length of the CDR3 is 16 residues. Trimming shortened V by 6 bases and J by 4 bases, and 21 bases separated the two germline ends.